The clone carrying this T cell receptor beta chain was seen a single time. Its antigen is not identified. These data belong to a study of response to subunit inactivated influenza vaccine. General study findings and limits: Researchers suggested that each seasonal influenza vaccination recruits few new T cells.

The trim removed 7 bases at V and 6 bases at J, leaving 15 bases unmatched. The CDR3 has 17 residues. Germline lookup yields CDR1 MGHDK and CDR2 SYGVNS. Each CDR3 protein gets one entry after TCRdb re-called the RT-PCR reads with MiXCR. The table records over 400,000 distinct CDR3 sequences, about 10% of them present only once. The clonotype comes from a man between 50 and 59 years old who received an inactivated influenza vaccine. V usage is TRBV25-1 and J usage is TRBJ2-1; 10 nucleotides match TRBD2. The sample consisted of PBMCs from blood, taken roughly 47 days after vaccination. The CDR3 DNA sequence: TGTGCCAGCACCGTACCAGCGGGAGGGCCTGGGGGCAATGAGCAGTTCTTC. Translating it yields CASTVPAGGPGGNEQFF.